This T cell receptor beta chain comes out of a study of T cells in Graves' hyperthyroidism and ophthalmopathy. The CDR3 is made up of 13 amino acids. Trimming removed 0 bases at V and 5 bases at J, with 10 bases between. Germline loops: CDR1 DFQATT, CDR2 SNEGSKA (reference sequence). TCR beta CDR3 sequences were amplified from RNA transcripts. During a first-round RT-PCR of the TCR CDR3, the HTBI primer set was used. From the multiplex PCR reads, TCRdb called clonotypes with MiXCR, one entry per CDR3 protein. The table records about 600,000 distinct CDR3 sequences, approximately 15% of them present only once. Source material for PBMCs was about 11 ml fresh peripheral blood.

The TCR comes from a woman between 18 and 30 years old with Graves' ophthalmopathy. The material sequenced was blood. This chain links TRBV20-1 with TRBJ1-1, with D uncertain. The CDR3 DNA sequence: TGCAGTGCTAGAGATAGTCTCCGGACTGAAGCTTTCTTT. Translating it yields CSARDSLRTEAFF.